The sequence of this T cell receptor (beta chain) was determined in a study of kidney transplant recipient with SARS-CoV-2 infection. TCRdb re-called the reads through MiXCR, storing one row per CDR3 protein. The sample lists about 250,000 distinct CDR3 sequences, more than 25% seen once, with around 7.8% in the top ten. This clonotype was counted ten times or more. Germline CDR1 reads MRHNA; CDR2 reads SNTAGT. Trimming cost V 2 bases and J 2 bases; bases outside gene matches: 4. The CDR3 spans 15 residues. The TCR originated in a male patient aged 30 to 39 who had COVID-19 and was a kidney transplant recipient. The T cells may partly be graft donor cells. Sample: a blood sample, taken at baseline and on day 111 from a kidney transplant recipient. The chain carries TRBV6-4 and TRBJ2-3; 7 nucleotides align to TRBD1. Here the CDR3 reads CASSDGDRNTDTQYF. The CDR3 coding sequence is TGTGCCAGCAGTGACGGGGACAGAAACACAGATACGCAGTATTTT.